The TCR beta chain under discussion was sequenced for a study of cytomegalovirus exposure and HLA in healthy donors. PCR amplification relied on 60 Vbeta primers (plus 13 Jbeta primers). Method: immunoSEQ multiplex PCR; TCRdb's copy keeps in-frame clones and lacks some. The data contain approximately 160,000 clones, around 75% of them singletons. Germline V CDR1 and CDR2: SGHVS, FQNEAQ. The CDR3 is made up of 16 amino acids. Trimming removed 1 base at V and 2 bases at J, with 14 bases between. V and J are TRBV7-8 and TRBJ2-5; D might be TRBD2 (5 bases). The clonotype was recovered from a male donor in good health and CMV-seronegative. Material for sequencing was PBMCs. The CDR3 loop is CASSLVGRQRQETQYF. Written as DNA, the CDR3 is TGTGCCAGCAGCTTAGTTGGACGTCAGCGGCAAGAGACCCAGTACTTC.